Below are 23 T cell receptor beta chains sequenced from a single sample in a study of shared clonotypes between healthy human individuals. Naive CD8 cells were CD45RO-negative, positively selected for CCR7, excluding terminally differentiated effector memory CD45RA+ cells. Sequencing used immunoSEQ multiplex PCR; TCRdb keeps in-frame clones, though not all of them. This sample yields about 590,000 clones, of which about 95% are seen a single time; 0.095% to 0.12% belongs to the top ten. The sample was naive CD8+ T cells sorted from blood. These receptors were collected from a woman in her twenties or thirties in good health.

CDR3 nucleotide sequence: TGTGCCAGCAGTAATAGCGGGAATAGCTACAATGAGCAGTTCTTC. Translation: CASSNSGNSYNEQFF. The rearrangement uses TRBV28 and TRBJ2-1; 8 positions agree with TRBD2. The V segment lost 5 bases and the J segment 3 bases; nucleotides outside the gene matches: 6. Germline V CDR1 and CDR2: MDHEN, SYDVKM. This CDR3 contains 15 residues. The full variable domain, with the rest looked up from reference TRBV28 and TRBJ2-1, is DVKVTQSSRYLVKRTGEKVFLECVQDMDHENMFWYRQDPGLGLRLIYFSYDVKMKEKGDIPEGYSVSREKKERFSLILESASTNQTSMYLCASSNSGNSYNEQFFGPGTRLTVL.

The chain uses TRBV28 and TRBJ2-7, with 7 bases fitting TRBD1. The CDR3 has 16 residues. Germline assignment: CDR1 MDHEN and CDR2 SYDVKM. The V gene end was trimmed by 0 bases and the J gene end by 3 bases; junction bases not matched to a gene: 8. CDR3 protein: CASSLWSTGLNYEQYF. The CDR3 bases are TGTGCCAGCAGTTTATGGTCGACAGGGTTGAACTACGAGCAGTACTTC.

The rearrangement uses TRBV4-1 and TRBJ2-7; TRBD2 agrees at 10 bases. The CDR3 runs to 18 residues. With 3 bases clipped from V and 6 bases from J, the junction kept 17 bases outside the gene matches. Germline CDR1 MGHRA, CDR2 YSYEKL. CDR3 DNA: TGCGCCAGCAGCCAGGGGTGGCCGTTAGCGGGAGGTTACGGCGAGCAGTACTTC. This codes for CASSQGWPLAGGYGEQYF.

Points on this clone: Other DNA sequences in the sample encode the same CDR3. The CDR3 coding sequence is TGTGCCAGCAGCCCCGGGGATACGCAGTATTTT. It encodes CASSPGDTQYF. This rearrangement joins TRBV11-2 to TRBJ2-3; D is uncertain. The CDR3 runs 11 residues. Trimming took off 5 bases at V and 6 bases at J, with 6 bases between the two ends. The germline CDR1 and CDR2 sequences are SGHAT and FQNNGV. The whole variable domain, remainder taken from reference TRBV11-2 and TRBJ2-3, is EAGVAQSPRYKIIEKRQSVAFWCNPISGHATLYWYQQILGQGPKLLIQFQNNGVVDDSQLPKDRFSAERLKGVDSTLKIQPAKLEDSAVYLCASSPGDTQYFGPGTRLTVL.

This chain links TRBV27 with TRBJ2-5, with D maybe TRBD2 (5 bases). Germline CDR1 and CDR2: MNHEY and SMNVEV (reference sequence). The V gene lost 6 bases and the J gene lost 5 bases, with 19 bases spanning the gap. The CDR3 is made up of 15 amino acids. CDR3 nucleotides: TGTGCCAGCAGCCTAGTTTACTCCGGAGGCGAGACCCAGTACTTC. It is translated as CASSLVYSGGETQYF.

The chain links TRBV4-1 to TRBJ1-2; D is perhaps TRBD1 (5 bases). Trimming removed 0 bases at V and 5 bases at J, with 10 bases between. From germline, CDR1 is MGHRA and CDR2 YSYEKL. CDR3 length equals 14 residues. The CDR3 is CASSQEGTGYGYTF. In DNA, the CDR3 is TGCGCCAGCAGCCAAGAAGGGACGGGATATGGCTACACCTTC.

The chain combines TRBV27 with TRBJ2-4, with a possible D match to TRBD1 (5 bases). The CDR3 totals 17 residues. Germline CDR1 reads MNHEY; CDR2 reads SMNVEV (reference sequence). V lost 5 bases, J lost 0 bases, and 17 bases lay in between. CDR3 residues: CASSPLGAYLAKNIQYF. CDR3 sequence (DNA): TGTGCCAGCAGTCCCCTTGGGGCTTATCTAGCCAAAAACATTCAGTACTTC.

This chain's CDR3 is CASSWSQGARINEQFF. The CDR3 region has the DNA TGTGCCAGCAGTTGGTCACAGGGGGCCCGAATAAATGAGCAGTTCTTC. This rearrangement joins TRBV27 to TRBJ2-1; TRBD1 matches 9 bases. The CDR3 consists of 16 residues. Trimming removed 4 bases from V and 7 bases from J; junction bases left unmatched: 11. Germline V gives CDR1 MNHEY, CDR2 SMNVEV (reference sequence).

Notes on this clone: Other DNA sequences of this sample code for an identical CDR3. The chain employs TRBV28 and TRBJ2-5; 7 nucleotides agree with TRBD2. This CDR3 is 14 amino acids long. V lost 1 base to trimming and J lost 1 base; unmatched junction nucleotides: 0. Germline assignment: CDR1 MDHEN and CDR2 SYDVKM. The CDR3 here is CASSLLAGQETQYF. CDR3 DNA sequence: TGTGCCAGCAGTTTATTAGCGGGCCAAGAGACCCAGTACTTC. Looking up the rest from reference TRBV28 and TRBJ2-5 gives the full variable domain: DVKVTQSSRYLVKRTGEKVFLECVQDMDHENMFWYRQDPGLGLRLIYFSYDVKMKEKGDIPEGYSVSREKKERFSLILESASTNQTSMYLCASSLLAGQETQYFGPGTRLLVL.

The chain employs TRBV5-4 and TRBJ2-7; possibly TRBD1 for D (5 bases). V gave up 4 bases and J gave up 3 bases, with 8 bases separating them. The CDR3 is made up of 12 amino acids. Germline V gene lookup returns CDR1 SGHNT and CDR2 YYREEE (reference sequence). In DNA, the CDR3 is TGTGCCAGCAGCCCGGACAACTACGAGCAGTACTTC. Translated: CASSPDNYEQYF.

The chain recombines TRBV5-4 with TRBJ2-7, with D possibly matching TRBD2 (6 bases). This CDR3 is 11 amino acids long. Germline lookup yields CDR1 SGHNT and CDR2 YYREEE (reference sequence). The CDR3 protein is CASSLGRERRV. CDR3 coding DNA: TGTGCCAGCAGCTTGGGACGGGAGCGAAGAGTC.

J is TRBJ2-7 and V is TRBV13; D unclear. V gave up 2 bases and J gave up 3 bases, with 8 bases separating them. The CDR3 is 13 residues long. The germline V gene has CDR1 PRHDT and CDR2 FYEKMQ (reference sequence). CDR3 DNA sequence: TGTGCCAGCAGCTTAAATACTTACTACGAGCAGTACTTC. Protein: CASSLNTYYEQYF. Drawing the rest from reference TRBV13 and TRBJ2-7, the complete variable domain is AAGVIQSPRHLIKEKRETATLKCYPIPRHDTVYWYQQGPGQDPQFLISFYEKMQSDKGSIPDRFSAQQFSDYHSELNMSSLELGDSALYFCASSLNTYYEQYFGPGTRLTVT.

For the CDR3, the DNA is TGTGCCAGCACCCCCCTCGGGGGTCGATCCTATGGCTACACCTTC. Its protein product is CASTPLGGRSYGYTF. The chain uses TRBV5-8 and TRBJ1-2; a possible D gene is TRBD1 (5 bases). The CDR3 covers 15 residues. From germline, CDR1 is SGHTS and CDR2 YDEGEE. The V end was cut by 6 bases, the J end by 4 bases, with 19 bases between.

This clone was counted once. V is TRBV2 and J is TRBJ2-5; 7 nucleotides line up with TRBD1. Trimming took 9 bases from V and 1 from J; bases not matched to a gene: 5. This CDR3 comprises 13 residues. Germline V lookup: CDR1 SNHLY, CDR2 FYNNEI. The CDR3 protein is CARKDRLQETQYF. The CDR3 nucleotides read TGTGCCAGAAAGGACAGGCTCCAAGAGACCCAGTACTTC.

The chain couples TRBV9 to TRBJ2-4, with D unresolved. Germline V gene sequence: CDR1 SGDLS, CDR2 YYNGEE. The CDR3 is 15 amino acids. V lost 0 bases to trimming and J lost 8 bases, with 15 bases between them. CDR3 sequence: CASSVEPGTGDIQYF. CDR3 sequence (DNA): TGTGCCAGCAGCGTAGAGCCAGGAACTGGGGACATTCAGTACTTC.

CDR3 in amino acids: CASSVDGTGLAGDEQFF. The CDR3 DNA reads TGTGCCAGCAGCGTAGATGGAACGGGACTAGCGGGAGATGAGCAGTTCTTC. V gene TRBV9 combines with J gene TRBJ2-1, with TRBD2 identical over 14 bases. CDR1 and CDR2 (germline): SGDLS, YYNGEE. This CDR3 has 17 residues. V lost 0 bases, J lost 8 bases, and 7 bases stayed unmatched.

The chain couples TRBV11-2 to TRBJ2-3; D remains ambiguous. Trimming shortened V by 3 bases and J by 2 bases, and 18 bases separated the two germline ends. The germline V gene has CDR1 SGHAT and CDR2 FQNNGV. The CDR3 has 17 amino acids. CDR3 residues: CASSFPDLGPVTDTQYF. The CDR3 DNA follows: TGTGCCAGCAGCTTCCCTGATCTAGGCCCCGTCACAGATACGCAGTATTTT.

This chain joins TRBV7-6 and TRBJ1-2; 10 bases are a match to TRBD1. Germline V gene data show CDR1 as SGHVS and CDR2 as FNYEAQ. V lost 5 bases and J lost 9; bases outside the gene matches: 9. This CDR3 contains 14 residues. DNA of the CDR3: TGTGCCAGCAGCGAGGGACAGGGGTTGATAAGCTACACCTTC. Its protein product is CASSEGQGLISYTF. The whole variable domain, remainder taken from reference TRBV7-6 and TRBJ1-2, is GAGVSQSPRYKVTKRGQDVALRCDPISGHVSLYWYRQALGQGPEFLTYFNYEAQQDKSGLPNDRFSAERPEGSISTLTIQRTEQRDSAMYRCASSEGQGLISYTFGSGTRLTVV.

This rearrangement joins TRBV27 to TRBJ2-7; D is ambiguous. The CDR3 is made up of 14 amino acids. Germline CDR1 MNHEY, CDR2 SMNVEV (reference sequence). The V gene lost 4 bases and the J gene lost 2 bases, with 12 bases spanning the gap. CDR3 sequence reads: CASSSIDGAYEQYF. The CDR3 region has the DNA TGTGCCAGCAGTTCCATCGACGGCGCCTACGAGCAGTACTTC.

The chain is built from TRBV5-1 and TRBJ1-1; no firm D call. Germline V gives CDR1 SGHRS, CDR2 YFSETQ. The V end lost 1 base, the J end lost 3 bases, and 19 bases lay between the germline ends. CDR3 length: 17 amino acids. DNA for the CDR3: TGCGCCAGCAGCTTGACCCCACCAGACGTGGCAGACACTGAAGCTTTCTTT. This encodes CASSLTPPDVADTEAFF.

The chain recombines TRBV28 with TRBJ2-5; D is undetermined. The CDR3 loop spans 14 amino acids. In germline, CDR1 is MDHEN, CDR2 SYDVKM. V lost 3 bases to trimming and J lost 5 bases, with 13 bases between them. The CDR3 protein is CASSFFRASETQYF. CDR3 DNA: TGTGCCAGCAGTTTTTTCCGGGCGTCGGAGACCCAGTACTTC. The complete variable domain, with remaining parts taken from reference TRBV28 and TRBJ2-5, reads DVKVTQSSRYLVKRTGEKVFLECVQDMDHENMFWYRQDPGLGLRLIYFSYDVKMKEKGDIPEGYSVSREKKERFSLILESASTNQTSMYLCASSFFRASETQYFGPGTRLLVL.

This sequence joins TRBV7-9 and TRBJ2-7; a weak D match, TRBD2 (6 bases). The V end lost 6 bases, the J end lost 6 bases, and 24 bases lay between the germline ends. Germline CDR1 reads SEHNR; CDR2 reads FQNEAQ (reference sequence). CDR3 length: 16 amino acids. Written as DNA, the CDR3 is TGTGCCAGCAGAGATCTGGGCGCCTCGGGAGCCCTCGAGCAGTACTTC. It encodes CASRDLGASGALEQYF.

The gene calls are TRBV6-6 and TRBJ1-2; possible D gene TRBD1, 5 bases. Trimming stripped 6 bases from V and 5 bases from J, with 13 bases between. Germline CDR1 reads MNHNY; CDR2 reads SVGAGI (reference sequence). The CDR3 spans 13 residues. For the CDR3, the DNA is TGTGCCAGCAGACCCGGGGCCCCTTATGGCTACACCTTC. It codes for CASRPGAPYGYTF.